This T cell receptor (beta chain) was recovered during a study of cytomegalovirus exposure and HLA in healthy donors. The study, taken as a whole, reports: Altogether, 164 TCR beta chains were recorded as cytomegalovirus-associated. Rare TCR sequences dominated, though some public TCRs recurred in many donors. Confirmation in vitro established that three CMV-associated chains were specific for CMV antigens.

As for this clone: Antigen unknown.

Assay: immunoSEQ multiplex PCR; the TCRdb copy retains only in-frame clones and omits some. The sample includes approximately 150,000 clones, roughly 89% of them seen just once. The donors were members of the approximately 110-subject validation cohort (separate from the approximately 670-subject first cohort). This sequence originates from a man aged 18 to 29 in good health and CMV-seropositive. Input material: PBMCs.

The CDR3 protein is CASSPTGGFISPLHF. The CDR3 nucleotides are TGTGCCAGCAGTCCGACAGGGGGCTTCATTTCACCCCTCCACTTT. The gene calls are TRBV2 and TRBJ1-6; 10 positions agree with TRBD1. The CDR3 runs 15 residues. CDR1 is SNHLY, CDR2 FYNNEI, per germline. Trimming removed 5 bases from V and 9 bases from J; junction bases left unmatched: 7.